Reported below is one TCR beta chain. These data come from a study of CD8 T cells in ankylosing spondylitis. The CDR3 is 15 amino acids. The V and J ends lost 3 bases and 4 bases respectively, with 15 bases between them. Germline V gene lookup returns CDR1 KGHSH and CDR2 LQKENI. The authors made TCR beta libraries by quantitative 5'-RACE with molecular barcodes. TCRdb re-called the 5' RACE reads through MiXCR, storing one row per CDR3 protein. Of about 160,000 distinct CDR3 sequences in the sample, 9.8% were seen once. The chain uses TRBV18 and TRBJ2-5, with D possibly TRBD2 on 5 matching bases. Sample: blood, either unsorted or a sorted T cell fraction (not recorded which). The source is a female donor with ankylosing spondylitis or in good health (not recorded which). The CDR3 protein is CASSPPAGRTETQYF. The CDR3 DNA reads TGTGCCAGCTCACCCCCCGCGGGTAGAACAGAGACCCAGTACTTC.